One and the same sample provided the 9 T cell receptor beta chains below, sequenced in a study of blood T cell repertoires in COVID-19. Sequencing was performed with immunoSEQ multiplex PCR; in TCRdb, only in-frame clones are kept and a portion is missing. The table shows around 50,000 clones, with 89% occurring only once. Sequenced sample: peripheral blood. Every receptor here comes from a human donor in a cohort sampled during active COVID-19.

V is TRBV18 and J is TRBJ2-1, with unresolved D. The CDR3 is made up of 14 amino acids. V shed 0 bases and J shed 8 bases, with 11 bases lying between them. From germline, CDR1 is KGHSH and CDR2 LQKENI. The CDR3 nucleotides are TGTGCCAGCTCACCACCATCCGGCGGCGATGAGCAGTTCTTC. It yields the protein CASSPPSGGDEQFF.

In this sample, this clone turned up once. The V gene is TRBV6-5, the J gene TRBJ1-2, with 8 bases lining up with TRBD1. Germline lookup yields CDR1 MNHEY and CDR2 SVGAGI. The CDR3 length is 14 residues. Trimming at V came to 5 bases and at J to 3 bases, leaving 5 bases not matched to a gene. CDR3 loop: CASSRTGSHYGYTF. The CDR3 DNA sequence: TGTGCCAGCAGTCGGACAGGGTCTCACTATGGCTACACCTTC.

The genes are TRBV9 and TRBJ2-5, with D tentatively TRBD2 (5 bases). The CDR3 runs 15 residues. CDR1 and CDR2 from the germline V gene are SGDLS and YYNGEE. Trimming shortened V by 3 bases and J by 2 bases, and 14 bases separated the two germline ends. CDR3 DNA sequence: TGTGCCAGCAGCGGTAGACTAATGTTACAAGAGACCCAGTACTTC. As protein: CASSGRLMLQETQYF.

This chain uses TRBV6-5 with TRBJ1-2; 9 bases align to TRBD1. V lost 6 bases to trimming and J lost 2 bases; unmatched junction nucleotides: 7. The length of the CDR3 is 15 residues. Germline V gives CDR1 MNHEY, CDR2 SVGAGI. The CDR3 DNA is TGTGCCAGCAGACCGGGACAGGGCCAGAACTATGGCTACACCTTC. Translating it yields CASRPGQGQNYGYTF.

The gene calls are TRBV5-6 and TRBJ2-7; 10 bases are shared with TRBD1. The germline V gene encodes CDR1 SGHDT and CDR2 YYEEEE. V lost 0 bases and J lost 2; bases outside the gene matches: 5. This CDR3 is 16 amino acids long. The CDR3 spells CASSLEGDRGTYEQYF. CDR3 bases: TGTGCCAGCAGCTTGGAAGGGGACAGGGGCACCTACGAGCAGTACTTC.

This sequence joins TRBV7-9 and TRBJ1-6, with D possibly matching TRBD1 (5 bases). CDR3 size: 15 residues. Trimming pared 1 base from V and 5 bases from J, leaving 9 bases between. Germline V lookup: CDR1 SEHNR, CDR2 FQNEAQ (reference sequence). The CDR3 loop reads CASSLGDRDNSPLHF. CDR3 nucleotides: TGTGCCAGCAGCTTAGGTGACAGAGATAATTCACCCCTCCACTTT.

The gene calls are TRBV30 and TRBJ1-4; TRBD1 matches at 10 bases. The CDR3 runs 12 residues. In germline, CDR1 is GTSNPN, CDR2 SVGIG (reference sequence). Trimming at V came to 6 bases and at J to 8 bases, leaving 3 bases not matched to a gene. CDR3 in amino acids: CACRQGAEKLFF. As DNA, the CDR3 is TGTGCCTGTCGACAGGGGGCAGAAAAACTGTTTTTT.

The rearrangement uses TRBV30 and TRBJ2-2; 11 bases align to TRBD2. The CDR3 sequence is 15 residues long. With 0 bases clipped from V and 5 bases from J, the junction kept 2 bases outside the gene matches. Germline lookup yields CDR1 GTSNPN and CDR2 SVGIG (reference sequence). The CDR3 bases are TGTGCCTGGAGTGTCCCTAGCGGGAGGACCGGGGAGCTGTTTTTT. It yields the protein CAWSVPSGRTGELFF. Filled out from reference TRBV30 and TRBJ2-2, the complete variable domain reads SQTIHQWPATLVQPVGSPLSLECTVEGTSNPNLYWYRQAAGRGLQLLFYSVGIGQISSEVPQNLSASRPQDRQFILSSKKLLLSDSGFYLCAWSVPSGRTGELFFGEGSRLTVL.

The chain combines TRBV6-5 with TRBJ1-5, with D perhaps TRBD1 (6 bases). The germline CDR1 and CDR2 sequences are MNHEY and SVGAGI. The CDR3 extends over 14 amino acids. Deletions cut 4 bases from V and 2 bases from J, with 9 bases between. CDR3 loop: CASSSSGGNQPQHF. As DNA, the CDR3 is TGTGCCAGCAGTTCCTCAGGGGGCAATCAGCCCCAGCATTTT.